This T cell receptor (beta chain) stems from a study of blood T cell repertoires in COVID-19. Background on the study: Samples came from the United States, Italy and Spain, spanning acute and convalescent COVID-19. In each case, the material was cDNA or gDNA derived from T cells, B-cell-depleted T cells, or PBMCs.

This clone was counted only a few times. Enrollment of patients from Seattle took place during active infection, with longitudinal follow-up. With 4 bases removed from V and 0 bases from J, the gap between germline ends came to 5 bases. This CDR3 contains 13 residues. Germline V gives CDR1 SGHTA, CDR2 FQGNSA. The authors' processing: The authors estimated nucleated cell counts from reference gene primer amplification. Profiled with immunoSEQ multiplex PCR; TCRdb holds only in-frame clones, not every one. Clone size and V and J calls were adopted from that table, with D and trimming inferred from the DNA. Of about 100,000 clones detected, about 90% appear once; the ten largest clones hold 5.2%.

The sample consisted of peripheral blood. The V call is TRBV7-2, the J call TRBJ2-3, with no clear D. The TCR was taken from a woman in her forties or fifties with COVID-19, enrolled during active disease. CDR3 loop: CASSSTSTDTQYF. The CDR3 coding sequence is TGTGCCAGCAGCTCGACTAGCACAGATACGCAGTATTTT.